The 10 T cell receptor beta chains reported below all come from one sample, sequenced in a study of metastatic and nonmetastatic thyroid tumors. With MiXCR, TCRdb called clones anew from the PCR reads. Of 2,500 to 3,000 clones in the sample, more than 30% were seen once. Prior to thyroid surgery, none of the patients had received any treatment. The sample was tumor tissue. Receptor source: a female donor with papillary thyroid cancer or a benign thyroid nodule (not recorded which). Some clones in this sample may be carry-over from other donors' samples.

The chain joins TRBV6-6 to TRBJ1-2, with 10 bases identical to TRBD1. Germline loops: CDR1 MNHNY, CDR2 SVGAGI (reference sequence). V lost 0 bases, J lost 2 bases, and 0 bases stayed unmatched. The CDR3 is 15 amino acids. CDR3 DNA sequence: TGTGCCAGCAGTTACTCGGGACAGGGGAACTATGGCTACACCTTC. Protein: CASSYSGQGNYGYTF.

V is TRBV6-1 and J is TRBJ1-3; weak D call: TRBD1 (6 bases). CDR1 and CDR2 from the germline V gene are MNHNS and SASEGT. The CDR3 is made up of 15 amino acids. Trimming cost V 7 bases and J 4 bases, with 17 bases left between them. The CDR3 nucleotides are TGTGCCAGCATCATATCCAGGGGTTCGGGAAACACCATATATTTT. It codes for CASIISRGSGNTIYF.

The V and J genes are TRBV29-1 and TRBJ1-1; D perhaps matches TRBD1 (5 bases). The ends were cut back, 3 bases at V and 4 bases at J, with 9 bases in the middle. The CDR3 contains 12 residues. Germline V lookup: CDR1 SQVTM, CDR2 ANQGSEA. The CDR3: CSVDRGSTEAFF. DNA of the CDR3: TGCAGCGTTGATCGGGGGAGCACTGAAGCTTTCTTT.

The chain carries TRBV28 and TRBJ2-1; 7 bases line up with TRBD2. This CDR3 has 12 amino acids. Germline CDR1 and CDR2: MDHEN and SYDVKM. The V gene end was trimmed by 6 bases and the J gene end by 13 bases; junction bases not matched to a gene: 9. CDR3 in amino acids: CASRQSGGGQFF. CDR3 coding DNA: TGTGCCAGCAGACAGAGCGGCGGGGGACAGTTCTTC.

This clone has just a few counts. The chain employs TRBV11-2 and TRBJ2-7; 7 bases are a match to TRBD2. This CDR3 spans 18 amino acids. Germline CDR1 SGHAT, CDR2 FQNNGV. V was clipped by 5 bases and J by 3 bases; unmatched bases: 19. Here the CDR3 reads CASSQKHGGLAGFYEQYF. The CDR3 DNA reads TGTGCCAGCAGCCAAAAGCACGGCGGGTTAGCGGGCTTCTACGAGCAGTACTTC.

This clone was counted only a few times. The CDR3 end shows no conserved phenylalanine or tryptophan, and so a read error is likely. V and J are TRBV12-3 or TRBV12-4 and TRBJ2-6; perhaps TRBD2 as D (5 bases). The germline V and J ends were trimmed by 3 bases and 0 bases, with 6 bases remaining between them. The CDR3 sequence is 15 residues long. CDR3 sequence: CASSFGGSGANVLTL. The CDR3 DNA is TGTGCCAGCAGTTTTGGAGGCTCTGGGGCCAACGTCCTGACTCTC.

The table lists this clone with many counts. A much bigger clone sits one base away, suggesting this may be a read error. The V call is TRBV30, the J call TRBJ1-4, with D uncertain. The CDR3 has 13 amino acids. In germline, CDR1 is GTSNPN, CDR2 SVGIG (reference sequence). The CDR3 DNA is TGTGCCTGGAGTGAACGGCCGAATGAAAAACTGCTTTTT. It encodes CAWSERPNEKLLF.

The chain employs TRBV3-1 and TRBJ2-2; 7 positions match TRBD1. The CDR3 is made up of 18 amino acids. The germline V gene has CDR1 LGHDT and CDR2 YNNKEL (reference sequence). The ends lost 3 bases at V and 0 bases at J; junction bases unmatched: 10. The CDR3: CASSHYHLDRSNTGELFF. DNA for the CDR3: TGTGCCAGCAGCCACTACCACCTGGACAGGTCGAACACCGGGGAGCTGTTTTTT. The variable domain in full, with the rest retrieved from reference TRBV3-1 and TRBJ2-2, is DTAVSQTPKYLVTQMGNDKSIKCEQNLGHDTMYWYKQDSKKFLKIMFSYNNKELIINETVPNRFSPKSPDKAHLNLHINSLELGDSAVYFCASSHYHLDRSNTGELFFGEGSRLTVL.

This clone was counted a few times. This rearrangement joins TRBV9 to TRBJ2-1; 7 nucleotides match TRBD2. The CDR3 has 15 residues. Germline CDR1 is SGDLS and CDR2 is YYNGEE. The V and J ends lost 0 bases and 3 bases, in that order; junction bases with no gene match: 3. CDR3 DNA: TGTGCCAGCAGCGTAGGCGGGAGACTCTACAATGAGCAGTTCTTC. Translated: CASSVGGRLYNEQFF.

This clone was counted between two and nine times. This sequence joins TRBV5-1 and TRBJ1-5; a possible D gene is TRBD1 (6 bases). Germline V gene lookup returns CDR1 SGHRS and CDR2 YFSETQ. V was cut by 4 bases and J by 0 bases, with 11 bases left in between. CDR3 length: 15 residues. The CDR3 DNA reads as TGCGCCAGCAGCGAACAGGGTAATAGCAATCAGCCCCAGCATTTT. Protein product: CASSEQGNSNQPQHF. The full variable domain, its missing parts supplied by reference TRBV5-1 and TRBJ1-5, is KAGVTQTPRYLIKTRGQQVTLSCSPISGHRSVSWYQQTPGQGLQFLFEYFSETQRNKGNFPGRFSGRQFSNSRSEMNVSTLELGDSALYLCASSEQGNSNQPQHFGDGTRLSIL.